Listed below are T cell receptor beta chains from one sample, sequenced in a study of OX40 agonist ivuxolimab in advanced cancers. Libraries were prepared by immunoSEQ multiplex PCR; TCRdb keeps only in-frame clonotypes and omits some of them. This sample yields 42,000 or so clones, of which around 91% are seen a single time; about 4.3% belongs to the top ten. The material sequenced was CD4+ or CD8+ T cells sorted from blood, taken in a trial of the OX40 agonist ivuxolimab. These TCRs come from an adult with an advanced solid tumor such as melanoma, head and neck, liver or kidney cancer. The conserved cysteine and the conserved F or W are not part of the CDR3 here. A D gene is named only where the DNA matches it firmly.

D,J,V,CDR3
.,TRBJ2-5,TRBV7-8,ASSSEFGQETQY
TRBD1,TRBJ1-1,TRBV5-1,ASQPFTGQLNTEAF
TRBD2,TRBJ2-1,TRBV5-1,ASSSRLAGVFYNEQF
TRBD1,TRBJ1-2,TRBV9,ASSSGGDYGYT
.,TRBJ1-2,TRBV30,AGRARNLYGYT
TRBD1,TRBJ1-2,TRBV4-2,ASSRAGQENYGYT
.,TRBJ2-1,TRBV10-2,ASSDGWRSSYNEQF
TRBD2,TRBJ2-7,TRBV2,ASRETSGAYEQY
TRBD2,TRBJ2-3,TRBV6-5,AIRQTSGGSDTQY
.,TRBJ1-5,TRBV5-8,ASSLVRWDSNQPQH
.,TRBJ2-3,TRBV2,ASSVGVHLTDTQY
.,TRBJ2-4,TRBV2,ASRGPRVDGNIQY
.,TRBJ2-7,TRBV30,AWSKEGFSYEQY
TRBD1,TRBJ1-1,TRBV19,ASSITGGMNTEAF
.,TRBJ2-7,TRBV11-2,ASRQPGQGEQY
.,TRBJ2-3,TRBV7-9,ASTAVGGGSTDTQY
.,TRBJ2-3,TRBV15,ATRLDSTDTQY
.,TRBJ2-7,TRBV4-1,ASSHQSGQTYEQY
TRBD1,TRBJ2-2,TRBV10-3,AISEGTANTGELF
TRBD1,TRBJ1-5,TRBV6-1,ASSGRTGGNQPQH
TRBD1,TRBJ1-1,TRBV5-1,ASSWDRSNTEAF
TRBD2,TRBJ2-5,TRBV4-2,ASSHGSVSGGYQETQY
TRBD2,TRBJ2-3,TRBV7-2,ASRHSGLSTDTQY
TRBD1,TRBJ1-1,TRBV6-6,ASSSSKQGSATEAF
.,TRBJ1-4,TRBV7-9,ASSSKPGATNEKLF
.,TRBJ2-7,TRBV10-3,AISDQIGEQY
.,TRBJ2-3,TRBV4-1,ASSQDDLAAFSTDTQY
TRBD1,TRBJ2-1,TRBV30,AWDRGRVMF
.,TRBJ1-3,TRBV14,ASSQVRGPMGGTIY
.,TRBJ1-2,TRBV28,ASGNYGYT
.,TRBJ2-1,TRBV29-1,SAPLRASNEQF
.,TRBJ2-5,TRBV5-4,ASSFGHSQETQY
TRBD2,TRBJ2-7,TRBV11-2,ASSPGGRERSYEQY
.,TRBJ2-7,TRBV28,ASSPYKSKQY
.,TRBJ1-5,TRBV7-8,ASSRGRAQPQH
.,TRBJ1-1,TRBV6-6,ASITRTDTEAF
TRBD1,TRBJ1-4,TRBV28,ASSPRQGRTNEKLF
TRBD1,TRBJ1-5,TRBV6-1,ASSGGTDSNQPQH
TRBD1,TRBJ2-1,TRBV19,ASTAGTDYNEQF
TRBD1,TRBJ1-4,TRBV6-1,ASSLDRVTNEKLF
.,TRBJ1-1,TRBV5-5,ASSHRRDYEAF
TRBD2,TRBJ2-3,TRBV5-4,ASSQGTSGSTDTQY
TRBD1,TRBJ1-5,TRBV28,ASRTDTGGRMFQPQH
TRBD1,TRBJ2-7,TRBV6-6,ASSRFRQGIYEQY
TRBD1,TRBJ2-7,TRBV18,ASSPARGTGDSYEQY
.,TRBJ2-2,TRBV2,ASSERHLTEAGELF
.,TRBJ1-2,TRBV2,ASSPIGTGPNGYT
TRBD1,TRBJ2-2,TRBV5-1,ASSGPGTGSGELF
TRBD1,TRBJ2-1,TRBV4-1,ASSQVGQGYNEQF
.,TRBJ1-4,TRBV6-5,ASSYTGWTNEKLF
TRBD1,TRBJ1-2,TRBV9,ASSLRGKDGYT
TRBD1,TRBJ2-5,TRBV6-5,ATQRTGTGEETQY
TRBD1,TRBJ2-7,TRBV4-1,ASSLGSGQVAYEQY
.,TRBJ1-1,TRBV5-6,ASSTNRDSEAF
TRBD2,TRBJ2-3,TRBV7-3,ASSFGLGTDTQY
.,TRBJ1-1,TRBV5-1,ASSIGDGNTEAF
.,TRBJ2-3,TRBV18,ASSPSGAGSDTQY
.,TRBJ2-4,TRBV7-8,ASSLRDMGIQY
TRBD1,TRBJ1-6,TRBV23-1,ASPQEEGGRSPLH